This TCR beta chain was profiled in a study of cytomegalovirus exposure and HLA in healthy donors. Of note for this clone: Its specificity is not known.

13 Jbeta primers and 60 Vbeta primers were used for the PCR. In the authors' workflow: Later, 65 million to 85 million unique TCR beta chains were counted in an analysis, and roughly 10 million of them were shared. The data were produced by immunoSEQ multiplex PCR, yet TCRdb's version contains in-frame clones alone and is incomplete. V and J calls and clone size are copied from that table; D and trimming were computed from the DNA. The repertoire holds some 140,000 clones, with roughly 80% as singletons. Overall study results and limits: Many donors carried some public TCRs, although rarity characterized most TCR sequences. Further analysis, carried out later, found HLA-associated TCR beta chains more clonally expanded than equally common other chains.

This receptor was obtained from a man younger than 45 in good health and CMV-seropositive. Sequenced input: PBMCs.

Written as DNA, the CDR3 is TGCAGCGTTTCGACAGTTAACTATGGCTACACCTTC. It is translated as CSVSTVNYGYTF. V gene TRBV29-1 combines with J gene TRBJ1-2; perhaps TRBD1 as D (5 bases). Trimming removed 5 bases at V and 1 base at J, with 8 bases between. Germline V gene data show CDR1 as SQVTM and CDR2 as ANQGSEA. The CDR3 consists of 12 residues.